This T cell receptor (beta chain) comes out of a study of cytomegalovirus exposure and HLA in healthy donors. This CDR3 region has 13 residues. Looked up from germline, CDR1 is ENHRY and CDR2 is SYGVKD. J lost 3 bases, V lost 10 bases, and 5 bases had no gene match. With 60 Vbeta and 13 Jbeta primers, the PCR was carried out. The repertoire was sequenced with immunoSEQ multiplex PCR; TCRdb's copy has only in-frame clones and lacks some. The sample lists roughly 200,000 clones; around 78% were seen once. The chain recombines TRBV10-3 with TRBJ2-7; 11 positions agree with TRBD2. Source material: PBMCs. The sequence was collected from a man aged 25 to 40 in good health and CMV-seronegative. The CDR3 loop reads CATAGTSGYEQYF. The CDR3 DNA sequence: TGTGCCACAGCCGGGACTAGCGGCTACGAGCAGTACTTC.